This T cell receptor beta chain derives from a study of cytomegalovirus exposure and HLA in healthy donors. Study findings and constraints: The study carried out a later analysis of TCR beta sequences. It associated some 17,000 of them with specific HLA alleles at a false discovery rate of 0.05. The investigators catalogued under 200 TCR beta chains as cytomegalovirus-associated.

As regards this clone: The antigen is undetermined.

CDR3 length: 12 residues. The V end was cut by 6 bases, the J end by 9 bases, with 12 bases between. In germline, CDR1 is MDHEN, CDR2 SYDVKM. A multiplex PCR was run with 60 Vbeta primers and 13 Jbeta primers. Profiling relied on immunoSEQ multiplex PCR, and the TCRdb table lists in-frame clones only, not all of them. Here the sample spans fewer than 150,000 clones, roughly 77% being singletons. Material: PBMCs. The chain joins TRBV28 to TRBJ1-3; D is unclear. The clonotype comes from a man younger than 40 in good health. The CDR3, as DNA: TGTGCCAGCAGCTCGAACGGTGGCACCATATATTTT. Its protein product is CASSSNGGTIYF. Variable domain in full (rest from reference TRBV28 and TRBJ1-3): DVKVTQSSRYLVKRTGEKVFLECVQDMDHENMFWYRQDPGLGLRLIYFSYDVKMKEKGDIPEGYSVSREKKERFSLILESASTNQTSMYLCASSSNGGTIYFGEGSWLTVV.